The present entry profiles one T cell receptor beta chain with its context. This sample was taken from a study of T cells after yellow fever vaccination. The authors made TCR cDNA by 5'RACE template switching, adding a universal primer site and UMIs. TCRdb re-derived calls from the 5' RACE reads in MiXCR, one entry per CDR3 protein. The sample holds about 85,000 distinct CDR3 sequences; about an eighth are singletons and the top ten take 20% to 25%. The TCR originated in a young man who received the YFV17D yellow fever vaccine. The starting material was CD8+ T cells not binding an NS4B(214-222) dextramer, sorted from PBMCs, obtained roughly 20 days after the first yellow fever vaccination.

The CDR3 region is CASSRMGQGKTEAFF. For the CDR3, the DNA is TGCGCCAGCAGCCGGATGGGACAGGGAAAGACTGAAGCTTTCTTT. J is TRBJ1-1 and V is TRBV4-3; 9 bases map to TRBD1. Germline loops: CDR1 LGHNA, CDR2 YSLEER. This CDR3 region has 15 residues. Trimming at V came to 4 bases and at J to 5 bases, leaving 8 bases not matched to a gene.